This is a list of T cell receptor beta chains from one sample in a study of control samples from healthy donors and cancer patients. The data were produced by immunoSEQ multiplex PCR, yet TCRdb's version contains in-frame clones alone and is incomplete. The sample lists 40,000 to 60,000 clones, 87% occurring once. Specimen: PBMCs. The receptors derive from a man in his fifties or sixties with head and neck cancer. Each CDR3 is given with its conserved first and last residue. Fields, in order: D gene, J gene, V gene, clone size, CDR3 protein, CDR3 DNA. A D gene is named only where the DNA matches it firmly. The size entry is marked missing in some rows and otherwise reads once, few, many or a size class.

D: NA; J: TRBJ1-4; V: TRBV6-6; size: NA; CDR3: CASSLNRPGPTTNEKLFF; DNA: TGTGCCAGCAGTCTCAACAGACCAGGGCCCACAACTAATGAAAAACTGTTTTTT
D: NA; J: TRBJ2-2; V: TRBV7-2; size: NA; CDR3: CASSLAAYSRVDGGELFF; DNA: TGTGCCAGCAGCTTAGCGGCGTATAGTAGAGTTGATGGCGGGGAGCTGTTTTTT
D: NA; J: TRBJ1-6; V: TRBV7-8; size: NA; CDR3: CASSPGQHGNSPLHF; DNA: TGTGCCAGCAGCCCTGGACAGCATGGGAATTCACCCCTCCACTTT
D: NA; J: TRBJ1-4; V: TRBV18; size: NA; CDR3: CASSGNPLRGTNEKLFF; DNA: TGTGCCAGCTCGGGGAACCCTCTCAGGGGAACTAATGAAAAACTGTTTTTT
D: TRBD1; J: TRBJ2-1; V: TRBV6-2/TRBV6-3; size: NA; CDR3: CASSYPSDRSSYNEQFF; DNA: TGTGCCAGCAGTTACCCTTCGGACAGGAGCTCCTACAATGAGCAGTTCTTC
D: TRBD1; J: TRBJ2-7; V: TRBV28; size: NA; CDR3: CASSYMDRAGYEQYF; DNA: TGTGCCAGCAGTTATATGGACAGGGCCGGGTACGAGCAGTACTTC
D: TRBD1; J: TRBJ1-2; V: TRBV28; size: NA; CDR3: CASSEQGAGYGYTF; DNA: TGTGCCAGCAGTGAACAGGGGGCGGGCTATGGCTACACCTTC
D: NA; J: TRBJ2-3; V: TRBV7-9; size: NA; CDR3: CATSQSFTDTQYF; DNA: TGTGCCACCTCACAGAGCTTCACAGATACGCAGTATTTT
D: TRBD1; J: TRBJ2-3; V: TRBV28; size: NA; CDR3: CASSPSGTGGTDTQYF; DNA: TGTGCCAGCAGTCCCTCGGGAACAGGGGGCACAGATACGCAGTATTTT
D: NA; J: TRBJ2-5; V: TRBV6-6; size: NA; CDR3: CASSNSGLAIETQYF; DNA: TGTGCCAGCAGCAATTCTGGGCTAGCGATAGAGACCCAGTACTTC
D: NA; J: TRBJ1-3; V: TRBV5-1; size: once; CDR3: CASSLNAPGYTGNTIYF; DNA: TGCGCCAGCAGCTTGAACGCTCCAGGGTATACGGGAAACACCATATATTTT
D: NA; J: TRBJ2-7; V: TRBV7-9; size: few; CDR3: CASSLDYEQYF; DNA: TGTGCCAGCAGCTTAGACTACGAGCAGTACTTC
D: NA; J: TRBJ2-7; V: TRBV7-2; size: NA; CDR3: CASSEAGTFTYEQYF; DNA: TGTGCCAGCAGCGAAGCCGGGACGTTCACCTACGAGCAGTACTTC
D: NA; J: TRBJ2-5; V: TRBV5-1; size: NA; CDR3: CASTSTGSLSETQYF; DNA: TGCGCCAGCACCTCGACCGGGTCTCTCTCGGAGACCCAGTACTTC
D: NA; J: TRBJ2-7; V: TRBV5-4; size: NA; CDR3: CASSTEPWDPTGHEQYF; DNA: TGTGCCAGCAGCACCGAACCATGGGACCCCACGGGGCACGAGCAGTACTTC
D: NA; J: TRBJ2-1; V: TRBV3-1/TRBV3-2; size: NA; CDR3: CASSQGIAHIF; DNA: TGTGCCAGCAGCCAAGGGATAGCTCACATCTTC
D: TRBD1; J: TRBJ2-1; V: TRBV27; size: NA; CDR3: CASSGSRDRTPDEQFF; DNA: TGTGCCAGCAGCGGAAGCCGGGACAGGACACCCGATGAGCAGTTCTTC
D: NA; J: TRBJ1-4; V: TRBV7-9; size: once; CDR3: CASGNNEKLFF; DNA: TGTGCCAGCGGGAATAATGAAAAACTGTTTTTT
D: NA; J: TRBJ1-6; V: TRBV19; size: NA; CDR3: CASSQPLHRVGNSPLHF; DNA: TGTGCCAGTAGCCAGCCCCTGCACAGGGTAGGGAATTCACCCCTCCACTTT
D: NA; J: TRBJ1-1; V: TRBV7-3; size: NA; CDR3: CASSSSGWNTEAFF; DNA: TGTGCCAGCAGCTCCTCCGGGTGGAACACTGAAGCTTTCTTT
D: TRBD1; J: TRBJ1-6; V: TRBV28; size: NA; CDR3: CASEESGGSYNSPLHF; DNA: TGTGCCAGCGAAGAGTCAGGGGGCTCCTATAATTCACCCCTCCACTTT
D: NA; J: TRBJ2-1; V: TRBV7-3; size: NA; CDR3: CASSLTGYNEQFF; DNA: TGTGCCAGCAGCCTGACTGGCTACAATGAGCAGTTCTTC
D: NA; J: TRBJ1-3; V: TRBV7-2; size: NA; CDR3: CASSSDRVRLGNTIYF; DNA: TGTGCCAGCAGCTCAGATAGGGTCCGCCTGGGAAACACCATATATTTT
D: NA; J: TRBJ2-5; V: TRBV7-2; size: NA; CDR3: CASSLGSSSQTQYF; DNA: TGTGCCAGCAGCTTAGGTTCTAGCTCCCAGACCCAGTACTTC
D: NA; J: TRBJ2-7; V: TRBV9; size: NA; CDR3: CASSEGGRVPYEQYF; DNA: TGTGCCAGCAGCGAGGGCGGAAGGGTCCCCTACGAGCAGTACTTC
D: NA; J: TRBJ1-1; V: TRBV7-9; size: NA; CDR3: CASSLVEGVVEAFF; DNA: TGTGCCAGCAGCTTAGTGGAGGGGGTAGTTGAAGCTTTCTTT
D: TRBD1; J: TRBJ1-5; V: TRBV5-1; size: few; CDR3: CASSKETGGNQPQHF; DNA: TGCGCCAGCAGCAAGGAAACAGGGGGCAATCAGCCCCAGCATTTT
D: TRBD2; J: TRBJ2-1; V: TRBV5-1; size: NA; CDR3: CASSFSSGSGNEQFF; DNA: TGCGCCAGCAGCTTTTCTAGCGGGAGCGGAAATGAGCAGTTCTTC
D: NA; J: TRBJ1-2; V: TRBV28; size: NA; CDR3: CASRTGSNYGYTF; DNA: TGTGCCAGCAGAACAGGTTCTAACTATGGCTACACCTTC
D: NA; J: TRBJ2-7; V: TRBV7-2; size: NA; CDR3: CASSPAPVPYYEQYF; DNA: TGTGCCAGCAGCCCCGCCCCGGTTCCCTACTACGAGCAGTACTTC
D: NA; J: TRBJ1-2; V: TRBV7-9; size: once; CDR3: CASSLDSPGYTF; DNA: TGTGCCAGCAGCTTAGACAGTCCGGGCTACACCTTC
D: NA; J: TRBJ2-1; V: TRBV30; size: NA; CDR3: CAWSVWGAGNEQFF; DNA: TGTGCCTGGAGTGTATGGGGCGCGGGGAATGAGCAGTTCTTC
D: TRBD2; J: TRBJ2-1; V: TRBV5-1; size: NA; CDR3: CASSLTRDYWRETNEQFF; DNA: TGCGCCAGCAGCTTAACCAGGGACTATTGGCGGGAGACCAATGAGCAGTTCTTC
D: TRBD2; J: TRBJ2-2; V: TRBV29-1; size: NA; CDR3: CSGSAGGPAGELFF; DNA: TGCAGCGGCTCGGCGGGAGGGCCAGCCGGGGAGCTGTTTTTT
D: TRBD1; J: TRBJ2-7; V: TRBV5-1; size: NA; CDR3: CASSPGGTGAYEQYF; DNA: TGCGCCAGCAGCCCTGGGGGGACAGGGGCCTACGAGCAGTACTTC
D: NA; J: TRBJ2-5; V: TRBV9; size: NA; CDR3: CASSVGSGAKTQYF; DNA: TGTGCCAGCAGCGTAGGGTCAGGGGCGAAGACCCAGTACTTC
D: NA; J: TRBJ1-3; V: TRBV19; size: NA; CDR3: CASRAGTSPGNTIYF; DNA: TGTGCCAGTAGGGCGGGGACAAGCCCTGGAAACACCATATATTTT
D: NA; J: TRBJ1-3; V: TRBV28; size: NA; CDR3: CASSLVGNTIYF; DNA: TGTGCCAGCAGTTTAGTCGGAAACACCATATATTTT
D: NA; J: TRBJ1-1; V: TRBV29-1; size: NA; CDR3: CSATTSNTEAFF; DNA: TGCAGCGCCACGACATCGAACACTGAAGCTTTCTTT
D: NA; J: TRBJ2-5; V: TRBV9; size: NA; CDR3: CASSVGVAEETQYF; DNA: TGTGCCAGCAGCGTAGGTGTAGCGGAAGAGACCCAGTACTTC
D: NA; J: TRBJ1-5; V: TRBV19; size: NA; CDR3: CASSISGAFLSNQPQHF; DNA: TGTGCCAGTAGTATCAGCGGGGCATTTCTTAGCAATCAGCCCCAGCATTTT
D: NA; J: TRBJ2-7; V: TRBV19; size: NA; CDR3: CASSMENYEQYF; DNA: TGTGCCAGTAGTATGGAAAACTACGAGCAGTACTTC
D: NA; J: TRBJ2-2; V: TRBV5-4; size: few; CDR3: CASSREMNTGELFF; DNA: TGTGCCAGCAGCCGGGAGATGAACACCGGGGAGCTGTTTTTT
D: TRBD2; J: TRBJ2-1; V: TRBV5-1; size: NA; CDR3: CASSTLLAGGHLFYNEQFF; DNA: TGCGCCAGCAGCACCCTACTAGCGGGGGGCCACCTATTTTACAATGAGCAGTTCTTC
D: TRBD2; J: TRBJ2-7; V: TRBV10-1; size: few; CDR3: CASTITSDSYEQYF; DNA: TGCGCCAGCACCATTACTAGCGACAGCTACGAGCAGTACTTC
D: NA; J: TRBJ2-6; V: TRBV4-2; size: NA; CDR3: CASSQGATYSGANVLTF; DNA: TGTGCCAGCAGCCAAGGGGCAACCTACTCTGGGGCCAACGTCCTGACTTTC
D: TRBD2; J: TRBJ2-7; V: TRBV6-1; size: NA; CDR3: CASSEGGGRWGQYF; DNA: TGTGCCAGCAGTGAAGGGGGGGGACGGTGGGGGCAGTACTTC